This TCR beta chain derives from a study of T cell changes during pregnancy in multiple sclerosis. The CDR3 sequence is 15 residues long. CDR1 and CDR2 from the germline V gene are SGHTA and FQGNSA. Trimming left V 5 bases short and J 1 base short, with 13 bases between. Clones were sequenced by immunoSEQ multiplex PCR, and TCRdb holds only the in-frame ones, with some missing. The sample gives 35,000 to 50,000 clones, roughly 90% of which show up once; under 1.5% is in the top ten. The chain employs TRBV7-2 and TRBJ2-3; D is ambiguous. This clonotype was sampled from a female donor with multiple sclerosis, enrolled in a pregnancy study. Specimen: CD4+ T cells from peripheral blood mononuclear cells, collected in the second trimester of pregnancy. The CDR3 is CASSPFPRGTDTQYF. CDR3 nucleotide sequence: TGTGCCAGCAGCCCATTCCCACGGGGCACAGATACGCAGTATTTT.